Sequencing of this TCR beta chain was carried out in a study of blood T cell repertoires in COVID-19. Background on the study: The cDNA or gDNA used as material had been derived from T cells, B-cell-depleted T cells, or PBMCs.

The method was immunoSEQ multiplex PCR; TCRdb's version includes in-frame clones alone and lacks a portion of them. Here the sample spans about 300,000 clones, just over 85% being singletons. Assignment of participants to cohorts was predicated upon participant-reported clinical history. The CDR3 is 13 residues long. From germline, CDR1 is MNHEY and CDR2 SVGAGI. Trimming took 6 bases from V and 1 from J; bases not matched to a gene: 1. The source material was PBMCs or T cells enriched from blood (not recorded which). The clonotype comes from a woman between 18 and 29 years old who had recovered from COVID-19. This chain connects TRBV6-5 to TRBJ2-3; 7 nucleotides align to TRBD2. The CDR3, as DNA: TGTGCCAGCAGGGGAGGGGGCACAGATACGCAGTATTTT. Translation: CASRGGGTDTQYF.